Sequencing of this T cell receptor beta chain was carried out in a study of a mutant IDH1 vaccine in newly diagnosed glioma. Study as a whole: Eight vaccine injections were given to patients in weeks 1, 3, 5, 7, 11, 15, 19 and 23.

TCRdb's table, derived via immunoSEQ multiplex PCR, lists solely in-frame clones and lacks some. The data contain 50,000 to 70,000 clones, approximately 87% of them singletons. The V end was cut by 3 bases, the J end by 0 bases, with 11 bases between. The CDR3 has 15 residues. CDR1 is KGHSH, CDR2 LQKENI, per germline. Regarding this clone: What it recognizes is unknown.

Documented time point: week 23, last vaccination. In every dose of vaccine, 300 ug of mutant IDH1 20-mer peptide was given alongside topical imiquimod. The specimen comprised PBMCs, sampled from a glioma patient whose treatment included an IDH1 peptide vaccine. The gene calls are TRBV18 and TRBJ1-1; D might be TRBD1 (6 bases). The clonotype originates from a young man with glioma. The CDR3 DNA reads TGTGCCAGCTCACCCAACAGGGACCTGAACACTGAAGCTTTCTTT. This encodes CASSPNRDLNTEAFF. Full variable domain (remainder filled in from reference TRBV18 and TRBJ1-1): NAGVMQNPRHLVRRRGQEARLRCSPMKGHSHVYWYRQLPEEGLKFMVYLQKENIIDESGMPKERFSAEFPKEGPSILRIQQVVRGDSAAYFCASSPNRDLNTEAFFGQGTRLTVV.